The rows below give T cell receptor beta chains drawn from one sample of a study of blood T cell repertoires in COVID-19. The repertoire was sequenced with immunoSEQ multiplex PCR; TCRdb's copy has only in-frame clones and lacks some. Among 150,000 to 200,000 clones listed, 60% to 80% were seen once. The sample was peripheral blood. These receptors were obtained from an older woman with acute or convalescent COVID-19. CDR3s include the opening cysteine and the closing phenylalanine or tryptophan. Fields, in order: clone size, J gene, D gene, V gene, CDR3 DNA, CDR3 protein. A D gene is named only where the DNA matches it firmly. The listing skips clone size in some rows; elsewhere it reads once, few, many or a size class.

>.|TRBJ1-1|.|TRBV5-1
TGCGCCAGCAGCCCCCCCGAGGGAAGTGTCACTGAAGCTTTCTTT
CASSPPEGSVTEAFF
>.|TRBJ2-2|.|TRBV2
TGTGCCAGCGCCCGGACTGGCAACACCGGGGAGCTGTTTTTT
CASARTGNTGELFF
>.|TRBJ2-1|TRBD2|TRBV9
TGTGCCAGCAGCCCCCGGACTAGCGGGAGGGGGCAGCTGAATGAGCAGTTCTTC
CASSPRTSGRGQLNEQFF
>once|TRBJ2-4|TRBD1|TRBV29-1
TGCAGCGTTGAAGTAGGACAGGTCGGGGACATTCAGTACTTC
CSVEVGQVGDIQYF
>.|TRBJ1-2|.|TRBV14
TGTGCCAGCAGCCAAGATCTGACAGGCATTCTCGGCTACACCTTC
CASSQDLTGILGYTF
>.|TRBJ2-5|TRBD2|TRBV19
TGTGCCAGTAGTACTAGCGGATCGGAGACCCAGTACTTC
CASSTSGSETQYF
>.|TRBJ2-7|.|TRBV19
TGTGCCAGCAGTCCCCGCGAGGCAGGGGGGTACGAGCAGTACTTC
CASSPREAGGYEQYF
>.|TRBJ2-3|.|TRBV19
TGTGCCAGTACCGAGCTGGGCCCCTCGGATACGCAGTATTTT
CASTELGPSDTQYF
>.|TRBJ2-7|.|TRBV5-4
TGTGCCAGCAGTTCGACGGGGGTGTACGAGCAGTACTTC
CASSSTGVYEQYF
>.|TRBJ2-5|.|TRBV10-3
TGTGCCATCAGTGAGTTCCGCGAAGAGACCCAGTACTTC
CAISEFREETQYF
>few|TRBJ1-6|.|TRBV14
TGTGCCAGCAGCCAAGAGATCGGGAAATTAACACCCCTCCACTTT
CASSQEIGKLTPLHF
>.|TRBJ1-4|TRBD1|TRBV7-2
TGTGCCAGCAGCTTAGCCGCGACAGGGGCCGAAAAACTGTTTTTT
CASSLAATGAEKLFF
>.|TRBJ1-2|.|TRBV6-6
TGTGCCAGCAGCCCGGACAGACACAATGGGTATGGCTACACCTTC
CASSPDRHNGYGYTF
>.|TRBJ1-3|.|TRBV18
TGTGCCAGCTCACCTAACCAGGGGTACGGAAACACCATATATTTT
CASSPNQGYGNTIYF
>.|TRBJ2-3|.|TRBV19
TGTGCCAGTAAGGGAGGTGGGGATACGCAGTATTTT
CASKGGGDTQYF
>.|TRBJ1-4|.|TRBV4-1
TGCGCCAGCAGCCAAAACAGGAATAATGAAAAACTGTTTTTT
CASSQNRNNEKLFF
>once|TRBJ1-2|.|TRBV3-1/TRBV3-2
TGTGCCAGCAGCCCGGCAAGGGGCGCCGGCTATGGCTACACCTTC
CASSPARGAGYGYTF
>.|TRBJ2-5|TRBD2|TRBV5-6
TGTGCCAGCAGCTTGAGAGGTAGCGGGAGGGCCAGGGAGACCCAGTACTTC
CASSLRGSGRARETQYF